Sequencing of this T cell receptor beta chain was carried out in a study of T cells in Graves' hyperthyroidism and ophthalmopathy (dated by TCRdb to the late 2010s). Background on the whole study: Peripheral blood samples were taken at the time of initial diagnosis, prior to any treatment. To identify TCR V-J signatures that set the groups apart, the researchers used a discovery cohort of 100 patients, made up of 43 with Graves' ophthalmopathy and 57 with stable Graves' hyperthyroidism. Prospective prediction of ophthalmopathy was tested in an independent validation cohort of some 19 hyperthyroidism patients and around 16 patients who later progressed to ophthalmopathy. The 100 or so discovery patients were randomly split 7:3 into training and test sets. In addition, the study compared T-cell repertoires in thyroid tissue and in blood from five or six Graves' hyperthyroidism patients. After blood sampling, hyperthyroidism patients were treated with methimazole at a starting dose of 30 mg daily, and ophthalmopathy patients were treated with high-dose intravenous methylprednisolone. The paper reports TCR Vbeta CDR3 sequencing of approximately 140 peripheral blood samples: under 45 ophthalmopathy, fewer than 85 hyperthyroidism and approximately 17 progressor patients.

The TCR beta CDR3 regions were amplified from RNA transcripts. The first round of RT-PCR for the TCR CDR3 was performed with the HTBI primer set and the Qiagen OneStep RT-PCR kit. Libraries were constructed in a second round of multiplex PCR, after which size selection and purification were carried out. Libraries were sequenced paired-end with 100 bp reads on an Illumina HiSeq2000. As for the authors' bioinformatics: SOAPnuke was used to process the raw data, removing reads that contained adapters or uncalled bases, had a mean Phred below 15, or lacked an exact match to the constant primer or identifier. COPE v1.2.5 was used to merge the high-quality paired reads, and each unique nucleotide sequence was defined as a clonotype. MiTCR v1.1 was used to align clonotypes to the IMGT TRBV, TRBD and TRBJ reference segments. The analysis included only V-J combinations with a frequency above 0.0001, which together covered approximately 99% of the repertoires. A TCS score was defined as the ratio of F50 (clonal expansion) to E x V (chaos), with BLOSUM62-based TCRdist applied between CDR3 peptides within each V-J. Welch's t-statistics and random forest reduced 450 to 600 V-J features to 13, which were used in a naive Bayes classifier (R e1071). TCRdb took the public reads, trimmed them with fastp at Q25, ran MiXCR for clone calling and kept in-frame beta chains. Rows are unified per CDR3 protein, each entry keeping the most common DNA and genes. Here the V and J calls rest on TCRdb's processing, not on the authors' analysis. The sample includes around 500,000 distinct CDR3 sequences, with roughly 16% observed a single time. Over 25% of the sample comes from the top ten.

The full study reports these points: A 13 V-J signature model separated ophthalmopathy from stable hyperthyroidism, with approximately 86% sensitivity and roughly 81% specificity in cross-validation and 80%/75% in testing. No statistical method was used to set the sample size in advance, and investigators knew the group allocation. In validation, progression to ophthalmopathy was predicted by the model with 55% to 71% sensitivity and 72% to 80% specificity, a median of about 6.8 months before onset. Most expanded thyroid clonotypes (frequency above 0.001) were also detected in blood, suggesting blood repertoires may reflect thyroid immune responses.

Counted from cysteine to phenylalanine, this CDR3 has 16 amino acids. Just the 48-base CDR3 DNA is kept, in frame starting at base 1. Reading the germline V gene (reference sequence) gives CDR1 DFQATT and CDR2 SNEGSKA. Details on this clonotype: Its antigen remains undetermined. Being one base from a much bigger clone, this may be a read error.

Ophthalmopathy patients had moderately to severely active disease, Clinical Activity Score of at least 3, NOSPECS grade of at least 4, and duration under 3 months. Any patient with an uncontrolled infection, another autoimmune disease, pregnancy or lactation was excluded. Clinical symptoms, serum thyroxine and TRAb, thyroid ultrasound, and orbital computed tomography formed the basis for the diagnoses. Ficoll-Paque density gradient centrifugation was used to isolate PBMCs from 10 ml of fresh peripheral blood. Trizol reagent was used to extract total RNA, and RNA quality was then checked on an Agilent 2100 Bioanalyzer.

The chain was built from TRBV20-1 and TRBJ2-1; 11 central nucleotides agree with TRBD2. The end of the DNA aligns better with TRBJ2-7, so the J call may be wrong. The sample was blood. This sequence originates from a woman aged 25 to 39 with Graves' ophthalmopathy. The CDR3 reads CSARVAGGSSYNEQYF. DNA sequence: TGCAGTGCTAGAGTAGCGGGAGGGAGCTCCTACAATGAGCAGTACTTC.